A selection of T cell receptor beta chains follows, all from one sample in a study of blood T cells in healthy people across ages. Each CDR3 protein gets one entry after TCRdb re-called the 5' RACE reads with MiXCR. The sample includes fewer than 1,200,000 distinct CDR3 sequences, 20% to 25% seen only once; the top ten take less than 0.85%. These data are also associated with another study on T cells of mothers and their children.

The sequenced sample consisted of blood. These receptor sequences come from a girl aged 2-10 years in good health. Both conserved end residues are trimmed from each CDR3.

v_call cdr3_aa
TRBV5-1 ASSLDESVREKLF
TRBV7-8 ASSSRDFGQF
TRBV7-2 ASSLLGGAGVGETQY
TRBV20-1 SARMLAGSIQY
TRBV25-1 ASSRRVNTGELF
TRBV2 ASSEALGAGDEQF
TRBV20-1 SARDPSDREDGYT
TRBV7-8 ASSLVPGNEQY
TRBV6-6 ASSYLPGTDTQY
TRBV6-2/TRBV6-3 ASTAGATNEKLF